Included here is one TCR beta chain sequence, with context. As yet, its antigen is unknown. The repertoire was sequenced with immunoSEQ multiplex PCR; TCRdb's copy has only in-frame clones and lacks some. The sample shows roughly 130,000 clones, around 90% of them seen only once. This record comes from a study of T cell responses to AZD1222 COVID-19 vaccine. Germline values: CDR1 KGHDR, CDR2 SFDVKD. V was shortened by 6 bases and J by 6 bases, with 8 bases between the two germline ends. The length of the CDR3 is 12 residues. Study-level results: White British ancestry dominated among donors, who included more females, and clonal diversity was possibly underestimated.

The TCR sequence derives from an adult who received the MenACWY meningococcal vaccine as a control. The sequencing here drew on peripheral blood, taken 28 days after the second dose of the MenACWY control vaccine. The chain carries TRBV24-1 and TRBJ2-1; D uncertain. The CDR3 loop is CATSLQSNEQFF. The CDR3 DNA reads TGTGCCACCAGTCTCCAGTCCAATGAGCAGTTCTTC.